This T cell receptor beta chain comes out of a study of regulatory T cells in long-lasting Graves disease (TCRdb year 2021). For the study in its entirety: Patients with newly diagnosed Graves' disease had been on antithyroid drugs for under 3 months. Patients with persistent Graves' disease were compared with patients with newly diagnosed Graves' disease using TCR sequencing and RNA sequencing of peripheral blood. The study was registered as a clinical trial and conducted in China. A total of around 35 samples underwent TCR sequencing, from about 13 patients with persistent Graves' disease and roughly 20 patients with newly diagnosed Graves' disease.

V is pared back by 0 bases and J by 4 bases, with 7 bases lying between the germline termini. CDR1 and CDR2, per the germline V gene, are KGHSH and LQKENI. Inclusive of the bounding cysteine and phenylalanine, the CDR3 is 13 residues long. The retained sequence is limited to the CDR3, 39 bases, with the frame set at the first base. What the study reported, not specific to this receptor: Because the primary lesion, thyroid tissue, could not be accessed, the study looked at peripheral blood alone. Preferential use of TRBV28, TRBJ1-2 and TRBJ2-5 was observed in persistent disease, whereas TRBV20-1 and TRBJ2-1 were favored in newly diagnosed disease. More public clonotypes were shared among persistent patients (over 2,500) than among newly diagnosed patients (roughly 960). Sequencing and analysis were limited to the TCR beta chain. Lower TCR Shannon entropy and fewer highly expanded clones were observed in persistent Graves' disease patients than in newly diagnosed patients, which suggested clonal expansion. The authors acknowledged the small sample size as a limitation that may reduce accuracy.

Many counts were recorded for this clonotype. Its antigen is not yet known. The record has no base qualities; no much larger clone is one base away. The meaning of the sample's time point label: newly diagnosed GD, antithyroid drugs for less than 3 months. RNA was extracted from PBMCs in TRIzol for both TCR sequencing and RNA sequencing. The diagnosis of Graves' disease followed American Thyroid Association guidelines. Patients for the study were recruited at an endocrinology department in Xi'an, China. From each patient, nine milliliters of peripheral blood was collected into an EDTA anticoagulant tube. Ficoll Paque Plus density gradient separation was used to isolate PBMCs, and no further T cell sorting was done. An Agilent 2100 Bioanalyzer and agarose gel were used to check RNA quality, while a NanoDrop 2000 measured RNA concentration. To prepare the library, multiplex PCR was applied. TCRdb records Illumina HiSeq 4000 as the sequencer. To build TCR beta libraries, CDR3 regions were amplified by Arm-PCR using iRepertoire HTBI primers. Before sequencing, the PCR products went through gel purification. The published analysis was carried out like this. Gene usage analysis of CDR3 amino acid clonotypes relied on the roughly 60 TRBV and about 15 TRBJ segments identified across samples. Filtered high-quality paired reads were merged into contigs using COPE and FqMerger. BLAST was used to align contigs to the IMGT TRBV, TRBD and TRBJ reference genes, and CDR3 was defined following IMGT. Clonotypes above 0.1% frequency were classified as highly expanded clones. Repertoire diversity was measured by Shannon entropy, and V-J evenness by the Gini coefficient. A clonotype was considered public if more than one individual shared it. The public reads were reprocessed in TCRdb via fastp at Q25 and MiXCR, keeping in-frame beta chains. Each CDR3 protein appears once, grouped with its most common genes and DNA. The V and J calls were determined by TCRdb, not by the authors. This sample is represented by about 430,000 distinct CDR3 sequences; about 15% of them were singletons. In total, the top ten clones hold about 8.2% of the sample.

These data were also reused for a study on T cells in Graves' hyperthyroidism and ophthalmopathy. As that second paper reports: Stable Graves' hyperthyroidism was defined as the absence of progression to ophthalmopathy over 18 months of follow-up. The hyperthyroidism patients were between 18 and 65 years old and newly diagnosed, with a disease duration of less than 2 months. Any patient with an uncontrolled infection, another autoimmune disease, pregnancy or lactation was excluded. Diagnoses relied on clinical symptoms, serum thyroxine and TRAb, thyroid ultrasound and orbital computed tomography. The first round of RT-PCR for the TCR CDR3 was performed with the HTBI primer set and the Qiagen OneStep RT-PCR kit. Most expanded thyroid clonotypes (frequency above 0.001) were also found in blood, which suggests that blood repertoires may mirror thyroid immune responses. A 13 V-J signature model separated ophthalmopathy from stable hyperthyroidism, with around 88% sensitivity and approximately 81% specificity in cross-validation and 80%/75% in testing. During validation, the model predicted progression to ophthalmopathy a median of approximately 7 months ahead of onset, with roughly 65% sensitivity and more than 72% specificity. TCR V-J signatures able to tell the groups apart were searched for in a discovery cohort of some 100 patients, of whom about 40 had Graves' ophthalmopathy and more than 55 had stable Graves' hyperthyroidism. Whether ophthalmopathy could be predicted prospectively was tested in an independent validation cohort made up of approximately 19 hyperthyroidism patients plus 17 patients who later progressed to ophthalmopathy. The 90 to 100 discovery patients were randomly divided into training and test sets at a 7:3 ratio. The study also compared thyroid tissue and blood T-cell repertoires from roughly 6 Graves' hyperthyroidism patients. Once sampling was done, hyperthyroidism patients were given methimazole at a starting dose of 30 mg daily, whereas ophthalmopathy patients were given high-dose intravenous methylprednisolone. A second multiplex PCR round built the libraries, followed by size selection and purification. The libraries were sequenced on an Illumina HiSeq2000 using paired-end 100 bp reads. SOAPnuke was used to process the raw data, with reads discarded if the reads contained adapters or uncalled bases, had a mean Phred below 15, or lacked an exact constant-primer or identifier match. COPE v1.2.5 was used to merge high-quality paired reads, and clonotypes were defined as unique nucleotide sequences. MiTCR v1.1 was used to align the clonotypes against IMGT TRBV, TRBD and TRBJ reference segments. The analysis included only V-J combinations with a frequency above 0.0001, which together covered 99% to 99.2% of the repertoires. A TCS score was defined as the ratio between F50 (clonal expansion) and ExV (chaos), using BLOSUM62-based TCRdist between CDR3 peptides within each V-J. Welch's t-statistics and random forest reduced fewer than 600 V-J features to 10 to 15, which were used in a naive Bayes classifier (R e1071). No statistical method was used to set the sample size in advance, and investigators knew the group allocation. The paper reports TCR Vbeta CDR3 sequencing of some 140 peripheral blood samples: approximately 43 ophthalmopathy, roughly 80 hyperthyroidism and around 17 progressor patients.

The sequence joins TRBV18 to TRBJ2-7, with a tentative D gene TRBD2 over 5 matching bases. The sample consisted of peripheral blood mononuclear cells (PBMCs), taken at new diagnosis, from a patient treated with antithyroid drugs. The sequence was obtained from a woman in her 40s with Graves disease. Donor details come from another sample of the same person, matched by shared clones. The nucleotide sequence is given as TGTGCCAGCTCACCACCGGGGAGTTACGAGCAGTACTTC. This encodes CASSPPGSYEQYF. With the portions outside the CDR3 filled from the reference TRBV18 and TRBJ2-7 genes, the complete variable region becomes NAGVMQNPRHLVRRRGQEARLRCSPMKGHSHVYWYRQLPEEGLKFMVYLQKENIIDESGMPKERFSAEFPKEGPSILRIQQVVRGDSAAYFCASSPPGSYEQYFGPGTRLTVT.